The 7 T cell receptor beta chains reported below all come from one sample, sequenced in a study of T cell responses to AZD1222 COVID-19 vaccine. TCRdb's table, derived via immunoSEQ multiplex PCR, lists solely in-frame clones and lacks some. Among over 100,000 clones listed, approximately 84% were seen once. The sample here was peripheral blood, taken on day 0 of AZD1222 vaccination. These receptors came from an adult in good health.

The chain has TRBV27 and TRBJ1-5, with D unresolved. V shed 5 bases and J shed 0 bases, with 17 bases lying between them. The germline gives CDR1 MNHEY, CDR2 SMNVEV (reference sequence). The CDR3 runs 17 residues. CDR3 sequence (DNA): TGTGCCAGCAGTGTACGGACTACCGACCATAGCAATCAGCCCCAGCATTTT. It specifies CASSVRTTDHSNQPQHF.

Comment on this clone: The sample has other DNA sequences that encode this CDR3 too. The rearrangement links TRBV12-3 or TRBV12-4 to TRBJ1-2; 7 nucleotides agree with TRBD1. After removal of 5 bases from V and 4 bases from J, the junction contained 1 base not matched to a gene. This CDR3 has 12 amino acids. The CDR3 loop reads CASSRQGYGYTF. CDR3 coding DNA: TGTGCCAGCAGTCGACAGGGCTATGGCTACACCTTC.

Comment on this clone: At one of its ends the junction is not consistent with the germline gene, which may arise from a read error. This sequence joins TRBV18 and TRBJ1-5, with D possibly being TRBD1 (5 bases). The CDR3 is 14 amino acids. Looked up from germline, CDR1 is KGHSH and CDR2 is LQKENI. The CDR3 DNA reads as TGTGCCAGCTCATCACCGGGGGAGAATCAGCCCCAGCATTTT. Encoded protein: CASSSPGENQPQHF.

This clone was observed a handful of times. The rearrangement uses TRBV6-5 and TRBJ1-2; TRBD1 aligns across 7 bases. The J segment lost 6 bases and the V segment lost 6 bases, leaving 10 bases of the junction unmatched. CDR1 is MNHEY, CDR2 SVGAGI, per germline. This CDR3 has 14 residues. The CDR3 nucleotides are TGTGCCAGCAGACTCGCAGGGGGGGCAAATGGCTACACCTTC. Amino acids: CASRLAGGANGYTF.

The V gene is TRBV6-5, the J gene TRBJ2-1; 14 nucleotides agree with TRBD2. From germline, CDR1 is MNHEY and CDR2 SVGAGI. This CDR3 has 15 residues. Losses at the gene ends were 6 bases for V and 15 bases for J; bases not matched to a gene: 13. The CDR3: CASRKTSGGAGPWFF. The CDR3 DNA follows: TGTGCCAGCAGGAAGACTAGCGGGGGGGCCGGTCCTTGGTTCTTC.

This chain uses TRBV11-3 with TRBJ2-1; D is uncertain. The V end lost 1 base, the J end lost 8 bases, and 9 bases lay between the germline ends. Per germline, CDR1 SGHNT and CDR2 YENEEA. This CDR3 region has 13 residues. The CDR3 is CASSLGAFDEQFF. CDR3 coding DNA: TGTGCCAGCAGCTTAGGGGCGTTCGATGAGCAGTTCTTC.

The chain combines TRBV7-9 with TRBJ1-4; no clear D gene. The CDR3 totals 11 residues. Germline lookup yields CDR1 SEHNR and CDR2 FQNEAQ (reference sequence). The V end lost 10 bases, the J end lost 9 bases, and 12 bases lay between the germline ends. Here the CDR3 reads CAIPFEKKLFF. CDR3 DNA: TGTGCCATTCCCTTTGAGAAAAAACTGTTTTTT. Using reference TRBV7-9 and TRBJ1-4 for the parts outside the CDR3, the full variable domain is DTGVSQNPRHKITKRGQNVTFRCDPISEHNRLYWYRQTLGQGPEFLTYFQNEAQLEKSRLLSDRFSAERPKGSFSTLEIQRTEQGDSAMYLCAIPFEKKLFFGSGTQLSVL.